The clone carrying this T cell receptor (beta chain) was counted only a few times. This sample was included in a study of T cells of healthy individuals. The V and J ends lost 0 bases and 0 bases respectively, with 6 bases between them. This CDR3 region has 15 residues. CDR1 SGHNT and CDR2 YENEEA come from the germline V gene. In TCRdb, the 5' RACE reads were re-called with MiXCR into one record per CDR3 protein. The sample lists some 100,000 distinct CDR3 sequences, approximately 18% occurring once. V is TRBV11-3 and J is TRBJ2-1; the D gene is possibly TRBD2 (5 bases). The origin of this receptor is a human donor in good health. The CDR3 protein is CASSLDAGSYNEQFF. The CDR3 DNA reads as TGTGCCAGCAGCTTAGACGCGGGCTCCTACAATGAGCAGTTCTTC.